These 2 T cell receptor beta chains came from one sample sequenced in a study of memory CD4+ T cells and cytomegalovirus serostatus. Only in-frame clones appear in the TCRdb table, and some are missing; sequencing was by immunoSEQ multiplex PCR. The sample contains approximately 46,000 clones, roughly 74% of which appear only once. The sort gate was single viable CD3+CD4+CD8-CD45RO+ cells for memory CD4+ T cells. Source material: memory CD4+ T cells from blood. Source of these receptors: an adult in good health and CMV-seropositive.

V gene TRBV7-2 combines with J gene TRBJ2-1, with D possibly TRBD2 on 5 matching bases. The germline gives CDR1 SGHTA, CDR2 FQGNSA. Deletions cut 1 base from V and 2 bases from J, with 6 bases between. The CDR3 covers 14 residues. CDR3: CASSLGETYNEQFF. The CDR3 DNA sequence: TGTGCCAGCAGCTTAGGGGAGACCTACAATGAGCAGTTCTTC.

The rearrangement links TRBV5-1 to TRBJ2-3, with TRBD1 matching over 10 bases. The CDR3 spans 14 residues. Trimming took 7 bases from V and 3 from J; bases not matched to a gene: 5. Germline CDR1 SGHRS, CDR2 YFSETQ. The CDR3 sequence is CASASGQGTDTQYF. DNA of the CDR3: TGCGCCAGCGCCTCGGGACAGGGGACAGATACGCAGTATTTT.